This TCR beta chain was found in a study of cytomegalovirus exposure and HLA in healthy donors. Study-wide results and limits: It was shown in a later analysis that HLA-associated TCR beta chains were more clonally expanded than other, equally common chains. What a later analysis reportedly showed was that an Asian-associated ancestry cluster had fewer N-insertions than the 666-donor mean. Among TCR beta chains, those listed as cytomegalovirus-associated numbered over 150. The study assumed roughly uniform donor sequencing depth for presence/absence analyses.

The CDR3 has 13 amino acids. In germline, CDR1 is MNHEY, CDR2 SMNVEV (reference sequence). The V gene end was trimmed by 5 bases and the J gene end by 8 bases; junction bases not matched to a gene: 8. Regarding this clone: Its specificity is not known.

Amplification used 60 Vbeta primers and 13 Jbeta primers. The protocol was immunoSEQ multiplex PCR, while the TCRdb copy is restricted to in-frame clones and leaves out a portion. Of about 130,000 clones in the sample, approximately 82% are singletons; the top ten hold approximately 3%. Sequencing was performed on PBMCs. The TCR was taken from a boy younger than 10 in good health and CMV-seronegative. The chain employs TRBV27 and TRBJ1-2; 7 nucleotides line up with TRBD1. The CDR3 DNA follows: TGTGCCAGCAGTCCGAGCGACAGGGACGGCTACACCTTC. This translates into CASSPSDRDGYTF.